This T cell receptor beta chain was recovered during a study of T cell responses to AZD1222 COVID-19 vaccine. Second doses at about 4 or about 12 weeks were pooled. Overall study findings and caveats: Unmutated variant regions reportedly attract nearly half of all spike-specific TCRs. Females made up more of the donors, who were largely white British, and clonal diversity may have come out too low. Regions 160-218 and 743-854 dominated among vaccine-associated CD4 TCRs spanning spike.

Deletions cut 10 bases from V and 5 bases from J, with 17 bases between. The germline gives CDR1 LNHDA, CDR2 SQIVND (reference sequence). The CDR3 sequence is 13 residues long. Libraries were prepared by immunoSEQ multiplex PCR; TCRdb keeps only in-frame clonotypes and omits some of them. The table records some 120,000 clones, approximately 82% of them present only once. A note on this clone: Its antigen is still unknown.

The gene calls are TRBV19 and TRBJ1-1; D is perhaps TRBD1 (5 bases). The source of this sequence is an adult who received the AZD1222 COVID-19 vaccine. This material consisted of peripheral blood, taken 28 days after the second AZD1222 dose. CDR3 sequence (DNA): TGTGCCACCAGGGAGGGCCAAGTGACTGAAGCTTTCTTT. Translated: CATREGQVTEAFF.